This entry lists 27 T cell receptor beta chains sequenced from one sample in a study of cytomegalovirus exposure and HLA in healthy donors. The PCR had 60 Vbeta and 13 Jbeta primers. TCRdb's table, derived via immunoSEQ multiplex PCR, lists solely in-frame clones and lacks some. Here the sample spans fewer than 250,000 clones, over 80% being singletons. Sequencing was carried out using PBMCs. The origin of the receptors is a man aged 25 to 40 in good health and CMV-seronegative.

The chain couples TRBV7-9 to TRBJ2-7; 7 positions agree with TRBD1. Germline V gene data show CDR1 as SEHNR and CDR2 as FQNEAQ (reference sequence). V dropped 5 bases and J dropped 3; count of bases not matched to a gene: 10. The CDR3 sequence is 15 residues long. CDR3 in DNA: TGTGCCAGCAGCCCTGGACAGGCCTCTGTCTACGAGCAGTACTTC. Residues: CASSPGQASVYEQYF.

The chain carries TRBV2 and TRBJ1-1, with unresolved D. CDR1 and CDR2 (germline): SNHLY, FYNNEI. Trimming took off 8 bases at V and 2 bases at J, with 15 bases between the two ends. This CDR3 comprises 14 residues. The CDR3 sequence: CASRFRSPNTEAFF. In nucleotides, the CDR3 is TGTGCCAGCCGCTTCAGGTCACCTAACACTGAAGCTTTCTTT.

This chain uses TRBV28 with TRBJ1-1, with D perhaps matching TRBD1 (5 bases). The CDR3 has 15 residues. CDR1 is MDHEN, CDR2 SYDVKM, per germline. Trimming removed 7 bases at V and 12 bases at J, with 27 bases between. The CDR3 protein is CASIQRAGPNSGSFF. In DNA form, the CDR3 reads TGTGCCAGCATCCAAAGAGCAGGGCCTAACAGTGGGTCTTTCTTT.

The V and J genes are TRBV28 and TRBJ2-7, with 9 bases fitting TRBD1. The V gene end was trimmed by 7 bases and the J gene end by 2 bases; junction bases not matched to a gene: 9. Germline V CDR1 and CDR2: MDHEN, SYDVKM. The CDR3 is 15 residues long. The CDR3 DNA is TGTGCCAGCACCACCAGAACAGGGGGCACCTACGAGCAGTACTTC. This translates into CASTTRTGGTYEQYF.

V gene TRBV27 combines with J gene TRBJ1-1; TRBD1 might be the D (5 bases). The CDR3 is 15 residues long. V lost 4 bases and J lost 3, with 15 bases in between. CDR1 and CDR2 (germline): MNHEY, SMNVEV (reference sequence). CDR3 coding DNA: TGTGCCAGCAGTTACGACAGTGATAGGTACACTGAAGCTTTCTTT. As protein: CASSYDSDRYTEAFF.

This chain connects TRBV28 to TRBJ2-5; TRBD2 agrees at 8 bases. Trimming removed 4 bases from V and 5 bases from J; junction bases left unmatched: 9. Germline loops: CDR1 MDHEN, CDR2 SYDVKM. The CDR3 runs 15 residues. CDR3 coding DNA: TGTGCCAGCAGTTCCTCGGGGGGGGGCTTGGAGACCCAGTACTTC. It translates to CASSSSGGGLETQYF.

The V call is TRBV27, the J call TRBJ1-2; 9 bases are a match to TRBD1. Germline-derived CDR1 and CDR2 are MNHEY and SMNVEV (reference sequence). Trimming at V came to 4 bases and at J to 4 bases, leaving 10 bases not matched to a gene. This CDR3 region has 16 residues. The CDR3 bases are TGTGCCAGCAGTTGGAACACAGGGGGCATGGGCTATGGCTACACCTTC. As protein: CASSWNTGGMGYGYTF.

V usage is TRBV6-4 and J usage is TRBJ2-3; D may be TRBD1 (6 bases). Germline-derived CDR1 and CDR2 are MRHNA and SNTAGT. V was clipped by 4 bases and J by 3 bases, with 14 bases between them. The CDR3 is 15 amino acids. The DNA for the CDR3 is TGTGCCAGCAGTGCACAGGGTATGCTGACAGATACGCAGTATTTT. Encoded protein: CASSAQGMLTDTQYF.

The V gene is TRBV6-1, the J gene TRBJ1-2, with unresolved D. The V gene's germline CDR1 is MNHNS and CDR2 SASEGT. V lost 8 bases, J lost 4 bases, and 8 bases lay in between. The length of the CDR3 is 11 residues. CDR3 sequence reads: CASEGVYGYTF. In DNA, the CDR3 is TGTGCCAGCGAGGGTGTCTATGGCTACACCTTC.

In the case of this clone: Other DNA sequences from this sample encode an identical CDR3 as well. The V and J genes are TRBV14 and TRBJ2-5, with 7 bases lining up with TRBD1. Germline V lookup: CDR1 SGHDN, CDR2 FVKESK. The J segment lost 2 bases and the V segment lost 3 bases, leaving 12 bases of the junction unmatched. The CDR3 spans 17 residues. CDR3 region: CASSHGLYRGDQETQYF. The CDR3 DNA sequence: TGTGCCAGCAGCCATGGGCTCTACAGGGGAGATCAAGAGACCCAGTACTTC.

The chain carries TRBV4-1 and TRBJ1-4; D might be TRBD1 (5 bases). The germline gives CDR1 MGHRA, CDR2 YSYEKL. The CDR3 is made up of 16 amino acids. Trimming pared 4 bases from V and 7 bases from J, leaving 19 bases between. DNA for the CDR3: TGCGCCAGCAGCCTCCGACAACCGGGGGGTGGTGAAAAACTGTTTTTT. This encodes CASSLRQPGGGEKLFF.

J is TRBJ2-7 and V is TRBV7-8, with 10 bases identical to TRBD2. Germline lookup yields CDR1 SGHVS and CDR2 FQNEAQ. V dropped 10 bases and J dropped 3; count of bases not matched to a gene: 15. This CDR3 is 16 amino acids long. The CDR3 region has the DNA TGTGCCAACACTTGTGGACTAGCGGATCCTTTCTACGAGCAGTACTTC. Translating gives CANTCGLADPFYEQYF.

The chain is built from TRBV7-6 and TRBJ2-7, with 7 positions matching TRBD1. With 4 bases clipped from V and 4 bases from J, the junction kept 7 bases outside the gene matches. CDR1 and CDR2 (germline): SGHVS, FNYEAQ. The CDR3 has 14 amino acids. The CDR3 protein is CASSSRAGGYEQYF. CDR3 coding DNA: TGTGCCAGCAGCTCACGGGCAGGGGGTTACGAGCAGTACTTC.

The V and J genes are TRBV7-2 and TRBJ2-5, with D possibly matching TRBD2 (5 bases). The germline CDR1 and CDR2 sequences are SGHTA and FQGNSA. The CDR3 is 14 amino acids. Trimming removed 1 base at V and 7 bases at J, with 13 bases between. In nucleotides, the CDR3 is TGTGCCAGCAGCTTAGTGGCACCCGAGGGGACCCAGTACTTC. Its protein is CASSLVAPEGTQYF.

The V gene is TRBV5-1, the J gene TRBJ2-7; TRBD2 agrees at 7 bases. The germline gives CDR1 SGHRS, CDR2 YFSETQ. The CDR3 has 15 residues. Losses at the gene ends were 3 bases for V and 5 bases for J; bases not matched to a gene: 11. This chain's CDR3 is CASSWGGLGGDEQYF. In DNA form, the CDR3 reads TGCGCCAGCAGCTGGGGGGGTTTAGGCGGAGACGAGCAGTACTTC. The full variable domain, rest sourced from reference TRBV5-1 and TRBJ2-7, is KAGVTQTPRYLIKTRGQQVTLSCSPISGHRSVSWYQQTPGQGLQFLFEYFSETQRNKGNFPGRFSGRQFSNSRSEMNVSTLELGDSALYLCASSWGGLGGDEQYFGPGTRLTVT.

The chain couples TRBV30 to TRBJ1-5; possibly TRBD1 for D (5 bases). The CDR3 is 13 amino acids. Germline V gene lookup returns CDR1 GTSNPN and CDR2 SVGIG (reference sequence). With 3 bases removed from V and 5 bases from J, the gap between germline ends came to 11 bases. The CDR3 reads CAWRTGSHQPQHF. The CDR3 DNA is TGTGCCTGGAGAACAGGATCCCATCAGCCCCAGCATTTT.

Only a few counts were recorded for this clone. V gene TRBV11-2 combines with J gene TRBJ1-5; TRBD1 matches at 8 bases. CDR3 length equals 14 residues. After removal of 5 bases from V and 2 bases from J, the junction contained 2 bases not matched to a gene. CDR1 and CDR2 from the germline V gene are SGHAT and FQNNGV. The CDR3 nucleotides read TGTGCCAGCAGCAGACAGGGGCGCAATCAGCCCCAGCATTTT. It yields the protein CASSRQGRNQPQHF.

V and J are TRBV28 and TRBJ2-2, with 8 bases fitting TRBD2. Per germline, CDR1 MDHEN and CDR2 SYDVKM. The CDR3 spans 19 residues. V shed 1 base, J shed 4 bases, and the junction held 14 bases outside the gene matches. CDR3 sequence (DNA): TGTGCCAGCAGTTTATTCACGAGCGGGAGACGGGTGGGCACCGGGGAGCTGTTTTTT. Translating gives CASSLFTSGRRVGTGELFF.

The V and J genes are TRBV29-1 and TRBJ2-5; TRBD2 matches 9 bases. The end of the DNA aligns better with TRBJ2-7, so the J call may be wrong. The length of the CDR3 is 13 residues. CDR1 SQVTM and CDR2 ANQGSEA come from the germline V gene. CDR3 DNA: TGCAGCGTTCAGAGCGGGGGGTCCTACGAGCAGTACTTC. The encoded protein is CSVQSGGSYEQYF.

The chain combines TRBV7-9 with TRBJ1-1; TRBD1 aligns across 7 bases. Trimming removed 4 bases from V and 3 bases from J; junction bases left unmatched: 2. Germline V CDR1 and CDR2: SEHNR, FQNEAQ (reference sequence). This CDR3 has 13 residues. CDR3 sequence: CASSYDRDTEAFF. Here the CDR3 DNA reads TGTGCCAGCAGCTATGACAGGGACACTGAAGCTTTCTTT.

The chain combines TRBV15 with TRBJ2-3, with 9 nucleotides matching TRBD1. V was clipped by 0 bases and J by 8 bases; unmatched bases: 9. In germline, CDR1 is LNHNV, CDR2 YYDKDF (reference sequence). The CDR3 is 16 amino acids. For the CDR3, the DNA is TGTGCCACCAGCAGAGACGGGACAGGGAAGGGGGTTACGCAGTATTTT. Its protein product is CATSRDGTGKGVTQYF.

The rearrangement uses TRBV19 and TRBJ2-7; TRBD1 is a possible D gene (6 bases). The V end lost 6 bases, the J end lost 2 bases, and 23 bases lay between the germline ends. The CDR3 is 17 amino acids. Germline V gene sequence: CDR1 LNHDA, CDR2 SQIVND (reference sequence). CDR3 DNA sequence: TGTGCCAGTAGCGTCACCGGGACACTCCTTGGGGCCTACGAGCAGTACTTC. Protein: CASSVTGTLLGAYEQYF. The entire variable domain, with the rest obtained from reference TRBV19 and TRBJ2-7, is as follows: DGGITQSPKYLFRKEGQNVTLSCEQNLNHDAMYWYRQDPGQGLRLIYYSQIVNDFQKGDIAEGYSVSREKKESFPLTVTSAQKNPTAFYLCASSVTGTLLGAYEQYFGPGTRLTVT.

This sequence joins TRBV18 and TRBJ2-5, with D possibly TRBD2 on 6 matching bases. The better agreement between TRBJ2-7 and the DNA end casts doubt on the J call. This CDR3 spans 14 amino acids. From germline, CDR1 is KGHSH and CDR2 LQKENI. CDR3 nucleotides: TGTGCCAGCTCACGCGGGACGGGAGCCTACGAGCAGTACTTC. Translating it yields CASSRGTGAYEQYF.

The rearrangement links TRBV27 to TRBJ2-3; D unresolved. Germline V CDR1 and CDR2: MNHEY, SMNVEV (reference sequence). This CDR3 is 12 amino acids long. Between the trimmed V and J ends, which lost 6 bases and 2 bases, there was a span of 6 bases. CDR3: CASSKPTDTQYF. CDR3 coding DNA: TGTGCCAGCAGCAAGCCCACAGATACGCAGTATTTT.

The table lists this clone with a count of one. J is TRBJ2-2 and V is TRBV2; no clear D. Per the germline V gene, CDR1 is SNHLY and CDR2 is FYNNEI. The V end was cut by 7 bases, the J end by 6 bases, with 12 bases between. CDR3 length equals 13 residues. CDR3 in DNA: TGTGCCAGCACCTACCAGGTATCCGGGGAGCTGTTTTTT. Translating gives CASTYQVSGELFF. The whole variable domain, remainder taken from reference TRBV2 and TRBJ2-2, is EPEVTQTPSHQVTQMGQEVILRCVPISNHLYFYWYRQILGQKVEFLVSFYNNEISEKSEIFDDQFSVERPDGSNFTLKIRSTKLEDSAMYFCASTYQVSGELFFGEGSRLTVL.

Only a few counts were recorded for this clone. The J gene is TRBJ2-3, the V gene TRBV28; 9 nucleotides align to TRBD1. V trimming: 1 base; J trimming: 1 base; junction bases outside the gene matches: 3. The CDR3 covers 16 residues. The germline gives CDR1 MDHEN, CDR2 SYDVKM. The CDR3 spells CASSLSTGGGTDTQYF. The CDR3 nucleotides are TGTGCCAGCAGTTTATCGACAGGGGGAGGCACAGATACGCAGTATTTT.

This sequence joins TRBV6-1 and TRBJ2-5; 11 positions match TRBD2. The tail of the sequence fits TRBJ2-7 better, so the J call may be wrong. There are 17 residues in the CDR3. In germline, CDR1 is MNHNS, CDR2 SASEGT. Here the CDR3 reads CASSGSPVLAGVYEQYF. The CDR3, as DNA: TGTGCCAGCAGTGGGAGTCCTGTACTAGCGGGGGTCTACGAGCAGTACTTC.